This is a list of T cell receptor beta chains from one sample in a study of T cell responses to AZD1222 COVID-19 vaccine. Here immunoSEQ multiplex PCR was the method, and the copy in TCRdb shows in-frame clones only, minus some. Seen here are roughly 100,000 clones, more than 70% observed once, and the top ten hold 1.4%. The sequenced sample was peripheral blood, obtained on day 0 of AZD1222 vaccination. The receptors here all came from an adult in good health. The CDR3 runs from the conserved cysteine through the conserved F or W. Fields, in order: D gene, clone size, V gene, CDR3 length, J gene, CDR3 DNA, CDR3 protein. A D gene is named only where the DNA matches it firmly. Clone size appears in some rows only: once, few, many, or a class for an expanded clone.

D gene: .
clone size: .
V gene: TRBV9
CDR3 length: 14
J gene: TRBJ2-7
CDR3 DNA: TGTGCCAGCAGCGATGAGGAGGGATTGCGCGAGCAGTACTTC
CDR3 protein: CASSDEEGLREQYF

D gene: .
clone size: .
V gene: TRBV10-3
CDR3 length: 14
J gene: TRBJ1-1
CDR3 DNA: TGTGCCATCAGTCTCTCCCAGACGAACACTGAAGCTTTCTTT
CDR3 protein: CAISLSQTNTEAFF

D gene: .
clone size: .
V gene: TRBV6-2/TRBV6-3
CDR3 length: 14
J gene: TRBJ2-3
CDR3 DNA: TGTGCCAGCAGCTATTACAGGCCCACAGATACGCAGTATTTT
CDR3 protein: CASSYYRPTDTQYF

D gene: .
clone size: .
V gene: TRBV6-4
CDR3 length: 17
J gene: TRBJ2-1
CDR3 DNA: TGTGCCAGCAGTGAGGACAGCTCGACATACTCCTACAATGAGCAGTTCTTC
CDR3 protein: CASSEDSSTYSYNEQFF

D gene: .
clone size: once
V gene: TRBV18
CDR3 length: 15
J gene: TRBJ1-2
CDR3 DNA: TGTGCCAGCTCTCCAGTCCCCGGGACGGTCTATGGCTACACCTTC
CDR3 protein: CASSPVPGTVYGYTF

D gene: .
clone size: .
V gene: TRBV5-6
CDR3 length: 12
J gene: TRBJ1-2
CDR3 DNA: TGTGCCAGCAGCTTGGACAGTCGTGGCTACACCTTC
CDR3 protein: CASSLDSRGYTF

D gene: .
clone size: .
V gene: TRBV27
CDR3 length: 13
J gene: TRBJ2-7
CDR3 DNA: TGTGCCAGCAGTTTCCGTAGCTCCTACGAGCAGTACTTC
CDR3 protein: CASSFRSSYEQYF

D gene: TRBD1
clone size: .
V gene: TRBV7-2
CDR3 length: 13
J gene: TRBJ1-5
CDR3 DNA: TGTGCCAGCAGCCGGGACAGTAATCAGCCCCAGCATTTT
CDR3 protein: CASSRDSNQPQHF

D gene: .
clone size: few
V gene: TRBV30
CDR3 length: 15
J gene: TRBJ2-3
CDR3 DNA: TGTGCCTGGAGTGGTAATAGCGGATACACAGATACGCAGTATTTT
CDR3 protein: CAWSGNSGYTDTQYF

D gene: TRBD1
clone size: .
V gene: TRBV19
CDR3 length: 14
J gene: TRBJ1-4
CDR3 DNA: TGTGCCAGTAGTCAAACAGGGGATGGTGAAAAACTGTTTTTT
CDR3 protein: CASSQTGDGEKLFF

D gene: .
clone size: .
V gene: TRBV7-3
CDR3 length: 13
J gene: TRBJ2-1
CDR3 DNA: TGTGCCAGCAGCTTAAGTCGGGACAATGAGCAGTTCTTC
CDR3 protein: CASSLSRDNEQFF

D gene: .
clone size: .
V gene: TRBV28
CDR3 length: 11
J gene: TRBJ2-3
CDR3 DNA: TGTGCCAGCAGTTTCACAGATACGCAGTATTTT
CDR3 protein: CASSFTDTQYF

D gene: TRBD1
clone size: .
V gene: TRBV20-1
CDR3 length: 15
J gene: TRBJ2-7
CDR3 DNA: TGCAGTGCTAGTTCCGGACAGGAGTACGCCTACGAGCAGTACTTC
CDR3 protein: CSASSGQEYAYEQYF

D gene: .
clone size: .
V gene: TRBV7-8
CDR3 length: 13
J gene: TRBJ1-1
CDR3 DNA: TGTGCCAGCAGCTTTACCGAGGCCACTGAAGCTTTCTTT
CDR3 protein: CASSFTEATEAFF

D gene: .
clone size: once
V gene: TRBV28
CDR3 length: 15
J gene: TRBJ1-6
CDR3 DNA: TGTGCCAGCAGTCCTGTGGACACTTCTCACTCACCCCTCCACTTT
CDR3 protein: CASSPVDTSHSPLHF